A selection of T cell receptor beta chains follows, all from one sample in a study of neoadjuvant anti-PD-1 for oral cavity cancer. Using immunoSEQ multiplex PCR, the repertoire was profiled, and TCRdb retains in-frame clones only, with some absent. The repertoire holds 63,000 or so clones, about nine tenths seen once, with 2.5% to 3% in the top ten. The sequencing here drew on PBMCs, taken after nivolumab (anti-PD-1) treatment. The receptor set was obtained from a person aged 35-79 years with oral cavity squamous cell carcinoma. The CDR3 runs from the conserved cysteine through the conserved F or W. The order of the fields is clone size, D gene, V gene, CDR3 length, J gene, CDR3 protein, CDR3 DNA. The D gene is left open where the match is weak. Size tells how often a clone was seen (once, few, many) or the class of an expanded clone, and some rows leave it out.

abundance: NA
d_gene: NA
v_gene: TRBV6-1
len: 13
j_gene: TRBJ2-2
CDR3aa: CASSEPGRGELFF
CDR3nt: TGTGCCAGCAGTGAGCCGGGAAGAGGGGAGCTGTTTTTT

abundance: NA
d_gene: TRBD2
v_gene: TRBV5-6
len: 17
j_gene: TRBJ2-3
CDR3aa: CASSLRDYPWSTDTQYF
CDR3nt: TGTGCCAGCAGCTTGAGGGACTACCCTTGGAGCACAGATACGCAGTATTTT

abundance: NA
d_gene: TRBD1
v_gene: TRBV6-5
len: 14
j_gene: TRBJ1-2
CDR3aa: CASSRTGVGYGYTF
CDR3nt: TGTGCCAGCAGTCGGACAGGGGTAGGGTATGGCTACACCTTC

abundance: NA
d_gene: TRBD1
v_gene: TRBV6-1
len: 13
j_gene: TRBJ1-5
CDR3aa: CASNRQGSSPQHF
CDR3nt: TGTGCCAGCAACCGACAGGGCTCGTCGCCCCAGCATTTT

abundance: NA
d_gene: NA
v_gene: TRBV11-2
len: 14
j_gene: TRBJ2-7
CDR3aa: CASSFLGRPYEQYF
CDR3nt: TGTGCCAGCAGCTTCCTAGGCCGACCCTACGAGCAGTACTTC

abundance: NA
d_gene: NA
v_gene: TRBV13
len: 13
j_gene: TRBJ2-2
CDR3aa: CASRLFGAGELFF
CDR3nt: NA

abundance: NA
d_gene: NA
v_gene: TRBV19
len: 13
j_gene: TRBJ2-7
CDR3aa: CASSKPPRIEQYF
CDR3nt: TGTGCCAGTAGTAAGCCCCCCCGTATAGAGCAGTACTTC

abundance: NA
d_gene: TRBD1
v_gene: TRBV4-1
len: 14
j_gene: TRBJ2-2
CDR3aa: CASRRQGDTGELFF
CDR3nt: TGCGCCAGCAGAAGACAGGGTGACACCGGGGAGCTGTTTTTT

abundance: few
d_gene: TRBD1
v_gene: TRBV2
len: 15
j_gene: TRBJ1-5
CDR3aa: CASSLRDRRNQPQHF
CDR3nt: TGTGCCAGCAGCCTAAGGGACAGAAGAAATCAGCCCCAGCATTTT

abundance: many
d_gene: NA
v_gene: TRBV21-1
len: 14
j_gene: TRBJ1-2
CDR3aa: CASSKLQGYYGYTF
CDR3nt: TGTGCCAGCAGCAAATTGCAGGGATACTATGGCTACACCTTC

abundance: NA
d_gene: NA
v_gene: TRBV30
len: 12
j_gene: TRBJ2-5
CDR3aa: CAWSQQGETQYF
CDR3nt: TGTGCCTGGAGCCAGCAGGGGGAGACCCAGTACTTC

abundance: NA
d_gene: NA
v_gene: TRBV9
len: 15
j_gene: TRBJ1-6
CDR3aa: CASSPRQTSVSPLHF
CDR3nt: TGTGCCAGCAGCCCGAGACAGACCTCGGTTTCACCCCTCCACTTT

abundance: NA
d_gene: TRBD1
v_gene: TRBV5-4
len: 16
j_gene: TRBJ1-2
CDR3aa: CASSSGQLRSNYGYTF
CDR3nt: TGTGCCAGCAGCTCGGGACAGCTAAGATCTAACTATGGCTACACCTTC

abundance: NA
d_gene: NA
v_gene: TRBV4-1
len: 13
j_gene: TRBJ2-5
CDR3aa: CASSQGLLETQYF
CDR3nt: TGCGCCAGCAGCCAAGGTTTATTGGAGACCCAGTACTTC

abundance: NA
d_gene: NA
v_gene: TRBV6-6
len: 12
j_gene: TRBJ2-2
CDR3aa: CASSTTAGELFF
CDR3nt: TGTGCCAGCAGCACCACGGCCGGGGAGCTGTTTTTT

abundance: NA
d_gene: NA
v_gene: TRBV6-1
len: 15
j_gene: TRBJ1-1
CDR3aa: CASSEVGRENTEAFF
CDR3nt: TGTGCCAGCAGTGAAGTAGGCAGAGAGAACACTGAAGCTTTCTTT

abundance: once
d_gene: TRBD2
v_gene: TRBV28
len: 14
j_gene: TRBJ2-7
CDR3aa: CASSLFAGGIEQYF
CDR3nt: TGTGCCAGCAGTTTATTTGCGGGAGGGATCGAGCAGTACTTC

abundance: NA
d_gene: TRBD1
v_gene: TRBV2
len: 14
j_gene: TRBJ2-7
CDR3aa: CASRGGQGLNEQYF
CDR3nt: TGTGCCAGCAGGGGGGGACAGGGATTAAACGAGCAGTACTTC

abundance: few
d_gene: NA
v_gene: TRBV25-1
len: 15
j_gene: TRBJ2-4
CDR3aa: CASKSFVTAKNIQYF
CDR3nt: TGTGCCAGCAAAAGTTTCGTTACAGCCAAAAACATTCAGTACTTC

abundance: NA
d_gene: NA
v_gene: TRBV2
len: 12
j_gene: TRBJ2-5
CDR3aa: CASRGIGKTQYF
CDR3nt: TGTGCCAGCAGGGGGATAGGAAAGACCCAGTACTTC

abundance: NA
d_gene: NA
v_gene: TRBV7-9
len: 15
j_gene: TRBJ2-7
CDR3aa: CASSLRRWGDDEQYF
CDR3nt: TGTGCCAGCAGCTTACGCCGATGGGGGGATGACGAGCAGTACTTC

abundance: NA
d_gene: NA
v_gene: TRBV7-2
len: 15
j_gene: TRBJ1-5
CDR3aa: CASSRRTGTLEPQHF
CDR3nt: TGTGCCAGCAGCCGTAGAACAGGGACCCTGGAACCCCAGCATTTT

abundance: NA
d_gene: TRBD2
v_gene: TRBV5-1
len: 15
j_gene: TRBJ2-1
CDR3aa: CASSLASGSGHEQFF
CDR3nt: TGCGCCAGCAGCTTGGCTAGCGGGAGTGGTCATGAGCAGTTCTTC

abundance: few
d_gene: NA
v_gene: TRBV6-5
len: 13
j_gene: TRBJ2-7
CDR3aa: CASSTQNSYEQYF
CDR3nt: TGTGCCAGCAGTACCCAGAACTCCTACGAGCAGTACTTC

abundance: once
d_gene: NA
v_gene: TRBV30
len: 12
j_gene: TRBJ1-1
CDR3aa: CAWNNGKTEAFF
CDR3nt: TGTGCCTGGAATAACGGGAAAACTGAAGCTTTCTTT

abundance: NA
d_gene: TRBD1
v_gene: TRBV2
len: 15
j_gene: TRBJ1-4
CDR3aa: CASSDADRVNEKLFF
CDR3nt: TGTGCCAGCAGTGACGCGGACAGGGTGAATGAAAAACTGTTTTTT

abundance: NA
d_gene: NA
v_gene: TRBV29-1
len: 16
j_gene: TRBJ1-2
CDR3aa: CSVPEEGGWYGYGYTF
CDR3nt: TGCAGCGTCCCGGAAGAGGGCGGGTGGTATGGCTATGGCTACACCTTC

abundance: NA
d_gene: NA
v_gene: TRBV9
len: 16
j_gene: TRBJ1-3
CDR3aa: CASSAGDPLSGNTIYF
CDR3nt: TGTGCCAGCAGCGCGGGGGACCCACTCTCTGGAAACACCATATATTTT

abundance: NA
d_gene: NA
v_gene: TRBV6-1
len: 11
j_gene: TRBJ2-3
CDR3aa: CASTGTDTQYF
CDR3nt: TGTGCCAGCACGGGCACAGATACGCAGTATTTT

abundance: NA
d_gene: NA
v_gene: TRBV5-6
len: 15
j_gene: TRBJ2-5
CDR3aa: CASSLANRDEETQYF
CDR3nt: TGTGCCAGCAGCTTGGCTAACAGGGATGAAGAGACCCAGTACTTC

abundance: NA
d_gene: NA
v_gene: TRBV6-5
len: 11
j_gene: TRBJ2-7
CDR3aa: CASRSSYEQYF
CDR3nt: TGTGCCAGCAGAAGTTCCTACGAGCAGTACTTC

abundance: NA
d_gene: NA
v_gene: TRBV9
len: 12
j_gene: TRBJ2-1
CDR3aa: CASSVAYNEQFF
CDR3nt: TGTGCCAGCAGCGTAGCATACAATGAGCAGTTCTTC

abundance: NA
d_gene: NA
v_gene: TRBV6-1
len: 15
j_gene: TRBJ2-1
CDR3aa: CASSERSDPYNEQFF
CDR3nt: TGTGCCAGCAGTGAACGGTCAGACCCCTACAATGAGCAGTTCTTC

abundance: once
d_gene: NA
v_gene: TRBV6-1
len: 12
j_gene: TRBJ2-1
CDR3aa: CASLRGRDEQFF
CDR3nt: TGTGCCAGCCTAAGGGGGAGGGATGAGCAGTTCTTC

abundance: NA
d_gene: NA
v_gene: TRBV5-1
len: 16
j_gene: TRBJ1-6
CDR3aa: CASSLDQFQGGSPLHF
CDR3nt: TGCGCCAGCAGCTTGGACCAGTTTCAGGGAGGGTCACCCCTCCACTTT

abundance: NA
d_gene: NA
v_gene: TRBV21-1
len: 13
j_gene: TRBJ1-2
CDR3aa: CASSKGVSGGYTF
CDR3nt: TGTGCCAGCAGCAAAGGAGTGTCTGGGGGCTACACCTTC